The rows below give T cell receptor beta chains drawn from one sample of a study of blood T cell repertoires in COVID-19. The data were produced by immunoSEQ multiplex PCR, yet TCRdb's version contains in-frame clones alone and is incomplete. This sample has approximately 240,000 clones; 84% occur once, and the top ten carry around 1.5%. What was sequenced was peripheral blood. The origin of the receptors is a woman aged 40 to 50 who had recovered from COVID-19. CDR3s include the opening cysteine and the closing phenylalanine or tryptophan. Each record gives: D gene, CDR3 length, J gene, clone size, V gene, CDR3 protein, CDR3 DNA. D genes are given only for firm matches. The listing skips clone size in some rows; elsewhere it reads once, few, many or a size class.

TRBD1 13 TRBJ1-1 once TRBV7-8 CASSRNRDSEAFF TGTGCCAGCAGCCGCAACCGGGACAGTGAAGCTTTCTTT
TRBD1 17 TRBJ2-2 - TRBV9 CASSVDGRTGGTGELFF TGTGCCAGCAGCGTAGACGGGAGGACAGGGGGTACCGGGGAGCTGTTTTTT
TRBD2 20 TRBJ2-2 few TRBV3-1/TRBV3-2 CASSQAHGTSGGGNTGELFF TGTGCCAGCAGCCAAGCCCACGGAACTAGCGGGGGTGGGAACACCGGGGAGCTGTTTTTT
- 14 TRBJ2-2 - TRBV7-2 CASSRSPSYEELFF TGTGCCAGCAGCCGTAGTCCCTCGTATGAGGAGCTGTTTTTT
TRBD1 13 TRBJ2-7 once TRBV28 CAIWGTGHFEQYF TGTGCCATCTGGGGGACAGGGCATTTCGAGCAGTACTTC
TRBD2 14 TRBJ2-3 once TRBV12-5 CASGSRGEKDTQYF TGTGCTAGTGGTTCTCGGGGGGAGAAAGATACGCAGTATTTT
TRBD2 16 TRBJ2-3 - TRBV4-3 CASSQAASGGTDTQYF TGCGCCAGCAGCCAAGCGGCTAGCGGCGGCACAGATACGCAGTATTTT
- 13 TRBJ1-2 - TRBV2 CASNPSGSGGYTF TGTGCCAGCAACCCCTCCGGCTCGGGTGGCTACACCTTC
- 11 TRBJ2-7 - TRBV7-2 CASSFSYEQYF TGTGCCAGCAGCTTCAGCTACGAGCAGTACTTC
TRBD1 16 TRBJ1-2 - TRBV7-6 CASSLNQGQGSVGYTF TGTGCCAGCAGCTTAAACCAGGGACAGGGCTCGGTAGGCTACACCTTC
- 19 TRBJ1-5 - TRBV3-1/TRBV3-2 CASSQDNSRGGEPNQPQHF TGTGCCAGCAGCCAAGATAACTCTCGTGGAGGGGAACCCAATCAGCCCCAGCATTTT
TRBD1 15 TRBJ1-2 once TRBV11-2 CASSLGTGGHDGYTF TGTGCCAGCAGCTTAGGGACAGGGGGCCATGATGGCTACACCTTC
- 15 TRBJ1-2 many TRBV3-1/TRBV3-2 CASSDTSGGVYGYTF TGTGCCAGCAGCGACACCTCCGGGGGGGTATATGGCTACACCTTC
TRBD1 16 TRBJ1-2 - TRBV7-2 CASSLGGTGADYGYTF TGTGCCAGCAGCTTAGGCGGGACAGGGGCGGACTATGGCTACACCTTC
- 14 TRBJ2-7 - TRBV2 CASSELTGSYEQYF TGTGCCAGCAGTGAATTGACTGGCTCCTACGAGCAGTACTTC
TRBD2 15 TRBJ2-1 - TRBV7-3 CASSLYGGANNEQFF TGTGCCAGCAGCTTATACGGGGGGGCTAACAATGAGCAGTTCTTC
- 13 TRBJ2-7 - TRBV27 CASSLDPGYEQYF TGTGCCAGCAGTTTAGACCCGGGCTACGAGCAGTACTTC
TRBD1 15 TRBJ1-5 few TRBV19 CASSTGTGADQPQHF TGTGCCAGTAGTACCGGGACAGGCGCGGATCAGCCCCAGCATTTT
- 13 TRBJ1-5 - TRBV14 CASSQQGGQPQHF TGTGCCAGCAGCCAACAGGGTGGACAGCCCCAGCATTTT
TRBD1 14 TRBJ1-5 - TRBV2 CATGGAEDNQPQHF TGTGCCACAGGGGGAGCCGAGGACAATCAGCCCCAGCATTTT
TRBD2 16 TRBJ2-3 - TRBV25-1 CASSVRSGGASDTQYF TGTGCCAGCAGTGTTCGCAGCGGGGGGGCCTCCGATACGCAGTATTTT
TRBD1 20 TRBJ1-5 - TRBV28 CASSLNAPSGTGVANQPQHF TGTGCCAGCAGTTTAAATGCACCGTCCGGGACAGGGGTGGCCAATCAGCCCCAGCATTTT
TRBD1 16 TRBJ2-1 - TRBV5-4 CASSSGNRGDKRVQFF TGTGCCAGCAGCTCCGGGAACAGGGGGGATAAGCGGGTGCAGTTCTTC
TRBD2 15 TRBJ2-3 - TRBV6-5 CASSFDSGGANTQYF TGTGCCAGCAGCTTTGATAGCGGGGGGGCAAATACGCAGTATTTT
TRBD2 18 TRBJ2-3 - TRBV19 CASSLDPGLAGGSDTQYF TGTGCCAGTAGTTTAGATCCGGGACTAGCGGGGGGTTCAGATACGCAGTATTTT
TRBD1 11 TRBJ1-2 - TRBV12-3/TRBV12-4 CASSLGAGGNF TGTGCCAGCAGTTTGGGGGCAGGGGGGAACTTC
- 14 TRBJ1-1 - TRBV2 CASSETDVNTEAFF TGTGCCAGCAGCGAGACAGACGTTAACACTGAAGCTTTCTTT